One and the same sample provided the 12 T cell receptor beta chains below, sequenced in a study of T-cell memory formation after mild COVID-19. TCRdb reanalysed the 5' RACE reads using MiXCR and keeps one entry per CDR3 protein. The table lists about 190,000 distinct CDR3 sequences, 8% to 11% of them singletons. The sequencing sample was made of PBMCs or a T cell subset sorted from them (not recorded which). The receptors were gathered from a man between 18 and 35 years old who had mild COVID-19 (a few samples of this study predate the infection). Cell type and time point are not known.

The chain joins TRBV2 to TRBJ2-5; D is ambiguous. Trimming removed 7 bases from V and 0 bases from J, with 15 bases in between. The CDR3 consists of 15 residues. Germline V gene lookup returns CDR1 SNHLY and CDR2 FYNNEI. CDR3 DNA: TGTGCCAGCAATCCTCCCCAGACGTACCAAGAGACCCAGTACTTC. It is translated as CASNPPQTYQETQYF.

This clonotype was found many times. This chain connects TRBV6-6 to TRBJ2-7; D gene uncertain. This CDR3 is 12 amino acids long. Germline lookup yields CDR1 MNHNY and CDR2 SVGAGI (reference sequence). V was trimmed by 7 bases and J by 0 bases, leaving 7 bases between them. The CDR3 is CASTGSSYEQYF. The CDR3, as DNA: TGTGCCAGCACCGGCAGCTCCTACGAGCAGTACTTC.

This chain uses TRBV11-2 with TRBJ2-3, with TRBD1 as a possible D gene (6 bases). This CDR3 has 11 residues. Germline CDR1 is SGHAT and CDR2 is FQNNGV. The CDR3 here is CSIGTTDTQYF. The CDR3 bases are TGTTCGATTGGGACAACGGATACGCAGTATTTT.

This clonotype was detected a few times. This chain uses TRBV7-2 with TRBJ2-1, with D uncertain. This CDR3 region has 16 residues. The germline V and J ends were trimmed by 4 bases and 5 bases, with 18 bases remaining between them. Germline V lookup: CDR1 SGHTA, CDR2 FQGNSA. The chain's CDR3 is CASSSIGQLTDNEQFF. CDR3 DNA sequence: TGTGCCAGCAGCTCGATAGGCCAACTGACTGACAATGAGCAGTTCTTC.

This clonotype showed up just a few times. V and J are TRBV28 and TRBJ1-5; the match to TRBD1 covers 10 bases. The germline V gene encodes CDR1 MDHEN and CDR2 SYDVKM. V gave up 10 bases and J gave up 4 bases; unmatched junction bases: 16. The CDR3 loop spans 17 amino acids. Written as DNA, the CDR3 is TGTGCCACCAACTCACCCGGGGGGACAGGGGTTAATCAGCCCCAGCATTTT. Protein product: CATNSPGGTGVNQPQHF.

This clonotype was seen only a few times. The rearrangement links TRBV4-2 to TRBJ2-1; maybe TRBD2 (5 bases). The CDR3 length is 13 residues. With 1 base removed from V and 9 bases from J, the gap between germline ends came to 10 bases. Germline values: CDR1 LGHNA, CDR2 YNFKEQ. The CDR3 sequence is CASSQAGEGEQFF. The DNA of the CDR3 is TGTGCCAGCAGCCAAGCTGGTGAGGGTGAGCAGTTCTTC.

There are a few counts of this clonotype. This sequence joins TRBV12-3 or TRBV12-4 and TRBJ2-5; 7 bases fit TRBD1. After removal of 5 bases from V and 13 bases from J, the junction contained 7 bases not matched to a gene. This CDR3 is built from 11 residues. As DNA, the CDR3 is TGTGCCAGCAGTCTACGGGACAGTTTGTACTTC. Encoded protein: CASSLRDSLYF.

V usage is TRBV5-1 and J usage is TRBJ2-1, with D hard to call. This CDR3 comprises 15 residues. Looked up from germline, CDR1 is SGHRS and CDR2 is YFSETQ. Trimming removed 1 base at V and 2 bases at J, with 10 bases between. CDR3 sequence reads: CASSLQPIPYNEQFF. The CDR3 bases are TGCGCCAGCAGCTTGCAACCGATTCCCTACAATGAGCAGTTCTTC. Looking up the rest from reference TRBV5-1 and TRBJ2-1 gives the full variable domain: KAGVTQTPRYLIKTRGQQVTLSCSPISGHRSVSWYQQTPGQGLQFLFEYFSETQRNKGNFPGRFSGRQFSNSRSEMNVSTLELGDSALYLCASSLQPIPYNEQFFGPGTRLTVL.

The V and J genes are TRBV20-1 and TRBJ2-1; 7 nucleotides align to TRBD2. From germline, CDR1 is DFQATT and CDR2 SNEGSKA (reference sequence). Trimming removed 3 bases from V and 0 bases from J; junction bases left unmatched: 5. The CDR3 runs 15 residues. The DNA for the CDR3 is TGCAGTGCTAGGTCTAGCGGAAGCTCCTACAATGAGCAGTTCTTC. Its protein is CSARSSGSSYNEQFF.

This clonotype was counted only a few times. CDR3 sequence reads: CASSVGTALETQYF. CDR3 sequence (DNA): TGTGCCAGCAGCGTAGGGACCGCCCTGGAGACCCAGTACTTC. The chain links TRBV7-8 to TRBJ2-5; the D call may be TRBD1 or TRBD2 (5 bases each). The CDR3 sequence is 14 residues long. V was cut by 5 bases and J by 5 bases, with 15 bases left in between. The germline V gene encodes CDR1 SGHVS and CDR2 FQNEAQ.

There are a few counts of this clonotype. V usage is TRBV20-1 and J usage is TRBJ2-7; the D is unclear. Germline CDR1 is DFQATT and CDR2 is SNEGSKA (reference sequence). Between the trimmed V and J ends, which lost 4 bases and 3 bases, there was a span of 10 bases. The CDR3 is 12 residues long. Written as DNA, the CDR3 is TGCAGTGCTAAGAAGGCTAGCTACGAGCAGTACTTC. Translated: CSAKKASYEQYF.

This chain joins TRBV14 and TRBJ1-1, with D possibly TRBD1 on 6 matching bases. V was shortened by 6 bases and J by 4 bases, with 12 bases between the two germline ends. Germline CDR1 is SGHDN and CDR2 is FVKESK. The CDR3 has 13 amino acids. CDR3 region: CASRNDRPTEAFF. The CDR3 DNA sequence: TGTGCCAGCAGGAACGACAGGCCCACTGAAGCTTTCTTT.